This T cell receptor beta chain was identified during a study of cytomegalovirus exposure and HLA in healthy donors. General study results and limits: According to a subsequent analysis, TCR clusters from the first cohort were inclined to appear together in the 110 or so validation repertoires.

Trimming removed 1 base from V and 5 bases from J; junction bases left unmatched: 5. Germline CDR1 reads MNHEY; CDR2 reads SMNVEV (reference sequence). The CDR3 totals 15 residues. A remark on this clone: Its matching antigen is unknown.

Profiling relied on immunoSEQ multiplex PCR, and the TCRdb table lists in-frame clones only, not all of them. This sample has approximately 160,000 clones; around 92% occur once, and the top ten carry 4% to 4.5%. The source of this sequence is a man younger than 30 in good health and CMV-seropositive. The chain combines TRBV27 with TRBJ2-1; 7 nucleotides line up with TRBD1. The sequencing sample was made of PBMCs. CDR3 in amino acids: CASSLWGTANNEQFF. The CDR3 DNA reads as TGTGCCAGCAGTTTATGGGGGACAGCGAACAATGAGCAGTTCTTC.